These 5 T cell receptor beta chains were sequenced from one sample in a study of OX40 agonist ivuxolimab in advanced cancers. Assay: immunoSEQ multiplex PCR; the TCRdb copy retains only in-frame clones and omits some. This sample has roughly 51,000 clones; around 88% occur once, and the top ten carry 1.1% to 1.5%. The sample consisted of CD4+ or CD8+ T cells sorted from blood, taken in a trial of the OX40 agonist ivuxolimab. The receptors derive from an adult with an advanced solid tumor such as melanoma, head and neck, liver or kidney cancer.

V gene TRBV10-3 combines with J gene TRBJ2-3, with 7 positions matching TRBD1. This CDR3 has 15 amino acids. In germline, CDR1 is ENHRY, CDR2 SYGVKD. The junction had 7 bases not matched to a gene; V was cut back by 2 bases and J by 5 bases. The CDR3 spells CAISEGQAAGDTQYF. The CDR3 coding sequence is TGTGCCATCAGTGAGGGACAGGCCGCGGGAGATACGCAGTATTTT.

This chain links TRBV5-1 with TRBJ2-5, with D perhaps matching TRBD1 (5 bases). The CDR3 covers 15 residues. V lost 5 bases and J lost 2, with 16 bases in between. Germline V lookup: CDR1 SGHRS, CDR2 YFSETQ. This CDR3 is CASRSGAGAQETQYF. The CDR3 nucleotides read TGCGCCAGCAGGAGTGGGGCAGGCGCACAAGAGACCCAGTACTTC.

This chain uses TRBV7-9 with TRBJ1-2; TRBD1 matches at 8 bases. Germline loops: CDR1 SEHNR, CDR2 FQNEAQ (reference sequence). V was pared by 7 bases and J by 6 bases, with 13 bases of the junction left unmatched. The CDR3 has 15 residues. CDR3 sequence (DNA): TGTGCCAGCACCATAACGGGGGACAGGTCAGATGGCTACACCTTC. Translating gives CASTITGDRSDGYTF.

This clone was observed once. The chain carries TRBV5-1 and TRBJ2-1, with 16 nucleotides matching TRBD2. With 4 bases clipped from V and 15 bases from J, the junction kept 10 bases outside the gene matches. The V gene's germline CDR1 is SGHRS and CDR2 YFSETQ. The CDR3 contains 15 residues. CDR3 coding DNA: TGCGCCAGCAGCCAACCCGGGACTAGCGGGAGGGCCTTGTTCTTC. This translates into CASSQPGTSGRALFF.

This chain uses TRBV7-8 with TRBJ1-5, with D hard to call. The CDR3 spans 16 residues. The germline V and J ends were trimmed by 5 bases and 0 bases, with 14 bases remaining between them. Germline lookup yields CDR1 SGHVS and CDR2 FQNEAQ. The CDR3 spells CASSQNSGFSNQPQHF. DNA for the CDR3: TGTGCCAGCAGCCAAAATAGTGGATTTAGCAATCAGCCCCAGCATTTT.